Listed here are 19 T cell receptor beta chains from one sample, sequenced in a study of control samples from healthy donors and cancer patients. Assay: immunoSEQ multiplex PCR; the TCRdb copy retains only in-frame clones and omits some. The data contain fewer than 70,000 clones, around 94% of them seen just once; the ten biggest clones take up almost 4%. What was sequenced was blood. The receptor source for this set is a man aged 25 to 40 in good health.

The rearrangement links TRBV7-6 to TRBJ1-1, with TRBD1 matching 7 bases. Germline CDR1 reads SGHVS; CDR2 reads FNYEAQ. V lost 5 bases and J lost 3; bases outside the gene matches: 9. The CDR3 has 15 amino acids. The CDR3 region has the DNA TGTGCCAGCAGCCCAGAAGGGGGCCGGCACACTGAAGCTTTCTTT. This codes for CASSPEGGRHTEAFF.

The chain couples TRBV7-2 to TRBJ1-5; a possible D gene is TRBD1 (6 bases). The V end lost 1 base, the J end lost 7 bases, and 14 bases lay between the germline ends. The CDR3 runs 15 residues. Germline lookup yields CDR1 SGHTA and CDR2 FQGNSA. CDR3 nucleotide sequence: TGTGCCAGCAGCTTAGGGCAGGGGTATAGACAGCCCCAGCATTTT. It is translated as CASSLGQGYRQPQHF. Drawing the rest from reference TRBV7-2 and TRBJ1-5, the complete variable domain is GAGVSQSPSNKVTEKGKDVELRCDPISGHTALYWYRQSLGQGLEFLIYFQGNSAPDKSGLPSDRFSAERTGGSVSTLTIQRTQQEDSAVYLCASSLGQGYRQPQHFGDGTRLSIL.

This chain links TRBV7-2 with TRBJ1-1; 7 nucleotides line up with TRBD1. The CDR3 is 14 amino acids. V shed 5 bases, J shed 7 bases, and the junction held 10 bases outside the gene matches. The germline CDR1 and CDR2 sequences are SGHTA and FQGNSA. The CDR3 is CASSHGTVIHEAFF. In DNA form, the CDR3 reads TGTGCCAGCAGCCATGGGACAGTTATACATGAAGCTTTCTTT.

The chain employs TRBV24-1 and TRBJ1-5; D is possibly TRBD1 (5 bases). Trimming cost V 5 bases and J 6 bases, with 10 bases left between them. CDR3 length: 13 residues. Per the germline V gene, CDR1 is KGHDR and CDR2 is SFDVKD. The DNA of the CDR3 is TGTGCCACCAGTGGGGGGGAAGGTCAGCCCCAGCATTTT. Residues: CATSGGEGQPQHF.

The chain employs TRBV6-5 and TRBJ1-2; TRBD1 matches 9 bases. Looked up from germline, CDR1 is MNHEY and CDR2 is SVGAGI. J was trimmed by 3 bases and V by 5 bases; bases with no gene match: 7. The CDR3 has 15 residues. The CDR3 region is CASSLRRTGDYGYTF. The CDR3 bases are TGTGCCAGCAGTCTGAGGAGGACAGGGGACTATGGCTACACCTTC.

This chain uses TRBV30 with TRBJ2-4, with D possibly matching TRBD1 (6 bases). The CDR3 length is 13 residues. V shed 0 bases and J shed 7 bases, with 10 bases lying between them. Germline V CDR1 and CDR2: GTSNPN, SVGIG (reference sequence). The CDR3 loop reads CAWSVYRVNIQYF. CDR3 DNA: TGTGCCTGGAGTGTTTACAGGGTGAACATTCAGTACTTC.

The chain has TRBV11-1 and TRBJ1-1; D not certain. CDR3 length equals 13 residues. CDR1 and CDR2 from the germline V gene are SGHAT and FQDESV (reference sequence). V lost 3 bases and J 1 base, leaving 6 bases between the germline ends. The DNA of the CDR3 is TGTGCCAGCAGCTTTGGTCGGAACACTGAAGCTTTCTTT. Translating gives CASSFGRNTEAFF.

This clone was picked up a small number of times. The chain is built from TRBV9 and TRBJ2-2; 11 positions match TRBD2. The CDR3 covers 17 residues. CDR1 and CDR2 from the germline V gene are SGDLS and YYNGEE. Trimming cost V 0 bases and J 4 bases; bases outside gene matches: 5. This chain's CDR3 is CASSVGLAGSGTGELFF. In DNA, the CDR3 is TGTGCCAGCAGCGTAGGACTAGCGGGGTCGGGCACCGGGGAGCTGTTTTTT.

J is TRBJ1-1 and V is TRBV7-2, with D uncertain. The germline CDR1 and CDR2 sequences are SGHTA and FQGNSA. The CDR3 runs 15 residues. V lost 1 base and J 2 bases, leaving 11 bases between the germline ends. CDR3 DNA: TGTGCCAGCAGCTTAGTTAGCGGGCACAACACTGAAGCTTTCTTT. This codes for CASSLVSGHNTEAFF.

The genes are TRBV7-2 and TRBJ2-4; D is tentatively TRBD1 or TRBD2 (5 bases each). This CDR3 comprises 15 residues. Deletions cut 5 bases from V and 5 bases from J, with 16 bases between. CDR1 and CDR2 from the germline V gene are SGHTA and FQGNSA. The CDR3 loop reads CASSPRPGRENIQYF. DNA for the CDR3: TGTGCCAGCAGCCCACGTCCGGGGCGGGAAAACATTCAGTACTTC. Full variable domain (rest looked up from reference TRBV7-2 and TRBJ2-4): GAGVSQSPSNKVTEKGKDVELRCDPISGHTALYWYRQSLGQGLEFLIYFQGNSAPDKSGLPSDRFSAERTGGSVSTLTIQRTQQEDSAVYLCASSPRPGRENIQYFGAGTRLSVL.

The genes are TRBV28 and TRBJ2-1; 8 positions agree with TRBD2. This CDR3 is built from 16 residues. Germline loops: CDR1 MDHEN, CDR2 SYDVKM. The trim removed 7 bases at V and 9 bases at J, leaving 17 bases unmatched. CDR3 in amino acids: CASTHAGEAGVPEQFF. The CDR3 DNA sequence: TGTGCCAGCACTCACGCGGGTGAAGCGGGAGTTCCTGAGCAGTTCTTC.

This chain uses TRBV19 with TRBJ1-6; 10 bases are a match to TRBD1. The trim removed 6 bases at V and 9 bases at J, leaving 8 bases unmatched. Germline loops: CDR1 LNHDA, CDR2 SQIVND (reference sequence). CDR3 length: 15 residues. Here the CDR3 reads CASRPGTGVRSPLHF. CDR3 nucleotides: TGTGCCAGTAGACCGGGGACAGGGGTTCGTTCACCCCTCCACTTT.

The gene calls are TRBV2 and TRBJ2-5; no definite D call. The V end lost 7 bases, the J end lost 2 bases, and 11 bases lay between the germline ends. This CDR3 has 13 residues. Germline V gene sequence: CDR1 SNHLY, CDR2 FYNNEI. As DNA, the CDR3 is TGTGCCAGCAAGGGCCGAGAACAAGAGACCCAGTACTTC. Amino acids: CASKGREQETQYF.

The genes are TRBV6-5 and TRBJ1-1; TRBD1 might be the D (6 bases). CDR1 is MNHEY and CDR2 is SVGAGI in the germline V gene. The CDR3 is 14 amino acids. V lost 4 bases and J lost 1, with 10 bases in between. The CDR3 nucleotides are TGTGCCAGCAGTTTCAGGGGCTGGAACACTGAAGCTTTCTTT. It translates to CASSFRGWNTEAFF.

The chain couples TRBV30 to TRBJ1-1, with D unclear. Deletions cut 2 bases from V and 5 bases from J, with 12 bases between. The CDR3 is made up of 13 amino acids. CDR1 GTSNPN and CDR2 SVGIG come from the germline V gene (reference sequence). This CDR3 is CAWSRGGRTEAFF. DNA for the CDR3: TGTGCCTGGAGTCGGGGAGGAAGAACTGAAGCTTTCTTT.

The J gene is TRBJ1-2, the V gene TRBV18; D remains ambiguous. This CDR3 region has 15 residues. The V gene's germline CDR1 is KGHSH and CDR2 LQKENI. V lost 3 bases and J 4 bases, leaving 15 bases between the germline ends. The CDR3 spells CASSPPSRQPYGYTF. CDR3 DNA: TGTGCCAGCTCACCCCCCTCACGGCAACCCTATGGCTACACCTTC.

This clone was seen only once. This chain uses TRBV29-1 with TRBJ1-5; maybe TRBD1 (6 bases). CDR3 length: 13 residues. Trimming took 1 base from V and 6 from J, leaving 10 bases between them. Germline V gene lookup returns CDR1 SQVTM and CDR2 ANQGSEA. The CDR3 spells CSVEAGAGQPQHF. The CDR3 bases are TGCAGCGTTGAAGCGGGGGCAGGTCAGCCCCAGCATTTT.

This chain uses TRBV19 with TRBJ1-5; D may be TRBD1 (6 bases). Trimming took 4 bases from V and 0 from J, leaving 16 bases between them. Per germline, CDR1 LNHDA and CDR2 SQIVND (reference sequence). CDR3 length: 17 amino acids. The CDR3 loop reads CASSTLGQSYSNQPQHF. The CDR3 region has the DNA TGTGCCAGTAGTACCTTAGGACAGTCCTATAGCAATCAGCCCCAGCATTTT.

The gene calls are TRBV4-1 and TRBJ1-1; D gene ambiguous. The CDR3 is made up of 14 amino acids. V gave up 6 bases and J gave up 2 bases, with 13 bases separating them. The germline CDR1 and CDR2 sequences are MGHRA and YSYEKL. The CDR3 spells CASRARAPNTEAFF. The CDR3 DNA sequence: TGCGCCAGCAGGGCCAGAGCACCCAACACTGAAGCTTTCTTT.